This TCR beta chain was recovered during a study of patients and donors after allogeneic stem cell transplantation. This clonotype has just a few counts. V was shortened by 6 bases and J by 3 bases, with 10 bases between the two germline ends. From germline, CDR1 is ENHRY and CDR2 SYGVKD. The CDR3 spans 13 residues. MiXCR, run by TCRdb on the RT-PCR reads, gives a single entry per CDR3 protein. Of some 230,000 distinct CDR3 sequences listed, over 12% are singletons. The chain recombines TRBV10-3 with TRBJ2-3, with D perhaps being TRBD1 or TRBD2 (5 bases each). The TCR sequence derives from a human donor who was either an allogeneic HSCT recipient or a stem cell or donor lymphocyte infusion donor (not recorded which). It is not recorded whose cells these are; they may come from a transplant donor. Sequenced input: blood, either unsorted or a sorted T cell fraction (not recorded which). This CDR3 is CAIRRGMTDTQYF. The CDR3 nucleotides are TGTGCCATCAGACGGGGCATGACAGATACGCAGTATTTT.